This is a list of T cell receptor beta chains from one sample in a study of blood T cell repertoires in COVID-19. Produced via immunoSEQ multiplex PCR; TCRdb's table is partial and in-frame only. The sample has 35,000 to 50,000 clones; roughly 82% are singletons. Specimen: peripheral blood. These receptors all come from a man aged 45-60 years with active or convalescent COVID-19. The CDR3 runs from the conserved cysteine through the conserved F or W. A D gene is named only where the DNA matches it firmly. Clone size is given for some rows only: seen once, a few or many times, or a class if the clone is expanded.

v_gene: TRBV5-6; j_gene: TRBJ1-2; abundance: -; d_gene: TRBD1; CDR3aa: CASSLAGTGDPYGYTF; CDR3nt: TGTGCCAGCAGCTTGGCCGGGACAGGAGATCCCTATGGCTACACCTTC
v_gene: TRBV7-2; j_gene: TRBJ1-4; abundance: -; d_gene: -; CDR3aa: CASSLAGAATNEKLFF; CDR3nt: TGTGCCAGCAGCTTAGCAGGGGCGGCAACTAATGAAAAACTGTTTTTT
v_gene: TRBV4-2; j_gene: TRBJ2-7; abundance: once; d_gene: TRBD2; CDR3aa: CASSQGTSGGRGEQYF; CDR3nt: TGTGCCAGCAGCCAGGGGACTAGCGGGGGCCGGGGGGAGCAGTACTTC
v_gene: TRBV19; j_gene: TRBJ1-5; abundance: -; d_gene: TRBD1; CDR3aa: CASRIRDSENSNQPQHF; CDR3nt: TGTGCCAGTAGAATCCGGGACAGTGAAAATAGCAATCAGCCCCAGCATTTT
v_gene: TRBV15; j_gene: TRBJ2-5; abundance: -; d_gene: TRBD1; CDR3aa: CATSMDRGKETQYF; CDR3nt: TGTGCCACCAGCATGGACAGGGGTAAAGAGACCCAGTACTTC
v_gene: TRBV6-5; j_gene: TRBJ1-2; abundance: -; d_gene: -; CDR3aa: CASSSGAATNYGYTF; CDR3nt: TGTGCCAGCAGCTCGGGTGCAGCTACTAACTATGGCTACACCTTC
v_gene: TRBV29-1; j_gene: TRBJ2-7; abundance: -; d_gene: TRBD1; CDR3aa: CSVSQGQGNYEQYF; CDR3nt: TGCAGCGTTTCCCAAGGACAGGGTAACTACGAGCAGTACTTC
v_gene: TRBV18; j_gene: TRBJ2-1; abundance: -; d_gene: TRBD2; CDR3aa: CASSLKSLAGGQVGEQFF; CDR3nt: TGTGCCAGCTCACTGAAGAGCCTAGCGGGGGGGCAAGTGGGTGAGCAGTTCTTC
v_gene: TRBV20-1; j_gene: TRBJ2-5; abundance: -; d_gene: -; CDR3aa: CSASLQGETQYF; CDR3nt: TGCAGTGCTAGTCTCCAGGGGGAGACCCAGTACTTC
v_gene: TRBV6-5; j_gene: TRBJ1-1; abundance: -; d_gene: TRBD1; CDR3aa: CASSRQGLNTEAFF; CDR3nt: TGTGCCAGCAGCAGACAGGGACTGAACACTGAAGCTTTCTTT
v_gene: TRBV15; j_gene: TRBJ2-1; abundance: -; d_gene: TRBD1; CDR3aa: CATSRRQGFNEQFF; CDR3nt: TGTGCCACCAGCAGAAGACAGGGATTCAATGAGCAGTTCTTC
v_gene: TRBV20-1; j_gene: TRBJ1-2; abundance: -; d_gene: -; CDR3aa: CSAREGTSRF; CDR3nt: TGCAGTGCTAGAGAGGGGACTAGCCGCTTC
v_gene: TRBV6-4; j_gene: TRBJ2-2; abundance: -; d_gene: -; CDR3aa: CASSDSVWGANTGELFF; CDR3nt: TGTGCCAGCAGTGACTCTGTGTGGGGGGCGAACACCGGGGAGCTGTTTTTT
v_gene: TRBV6-1; j_gene: TRBJ1-5; abundance: -; d_gene: TRBD1; CDR3aa: CASSEDRDRTNQPQHF; CDR3nt: TGTGCCAGCAGCGAAGATCGGGACAGGACAAATCAGCCCCAGCATTTT
v_gene: TRBV5-1; j_gene: TRBJ2-5; abundance: -; d_gene: TRBD2; CDR3aa: CASSLLAGRTQETQYF; CDR3nt: TGCGCCAGCAGCTTATTAGCGGGGCGGACCCAAGAGACCCAGTACTTC
v_gene: TRBV2; j_gene: TRBJ2-4; abundance: -; d_gene: -; CDR3aa: CASRLDLKNIQYF; CDR3nt: TGTGCCAGCAGACTGGACTTGAAAAACATTCAGTACTTC
v_gene: TRBV6-1; j_gene: TRBJ2-5; abundance: -; d_gene: TRBD2; CDR3aa: CASSETSGVETQYF; CDR3nt: TGTGCCAGCAGTGAGACTAGCGGGGTTGAGACCCAGTACTTC
v_gene: TRBV7-7; j_gene: TRBJ2-5; abundance: -; d_gene: -; CDR3aa: CASSLVMGARETQYF; CDR3nt: TGTGCCAGCAGCTTAGTTATGGGGGCGAGGGAGACCCAGTACTTC
v_gene: TRBV5-6; j_gene: TRBJ1-6; abundance: -; d_gene: -; CDR3aa: CASSLGDSGGSPLHF; CDR3nt: TGTGCCAGCAGCTTGGGGGACTCTGGAGGGTCACCCCTCCACTTT
v_gene: TRBV5-4; j_gene: TRBJ2-3; abundance: -; d_gene: TRBD1; CDR3aa: CASSSDRTGAADTQYF; CDR3nt: TGTGCCAGCAGCTCCGATCGGACAGGGGCAGCAGATACGCAGTATTTT